A selection of T cell receptor beta chains follows, all from one sample in a study of Ad26.COV2.S vaccination and SARS-CoV-2 variants. The repertoire was sequenced with immunoSEQ multiplex PCR; TCRdb's copy has only in-frame clones and lacks some. The data show hundreds of thousands of clones, with 90% seen just once and less than 15% held by the top ten. The source was peripheral blood, collected in a trial of Ad26.COV2.S vaccine versus placebo. The receptors were sampled from a person aged 18-60 years who received the Ad26.COV2.S COVID-19 vaccine or a placebo. The CDR3 runs from the conserved cysteine through the conserved F or W. A D gene is named only where the DNA matches it firmly. The size of a clone is reported for some rows only, either as once, few or many, or as a class for expanded clones.

size: once; J: TRBJ2-2; D: TRBD2; V: TRBV19; DNA: TGTGCCAGTAGAGGGTGGACTAGCGGGAGCCGGGAGCTGTTTTTT; CDR3: CASRGWTSGSRELFF
size: -; J: TRBJ1-2; D: -; V: TRBV7-8; DNA: TGTGCCAGCAGCGCCATTCGGGGGGGCACAGGCTATGGCTACACCTTC; CDR3: CASSAIRGGTGYGYTF
size: -; J: TRBJ2-6; D: -; V: TRBV29-1; DNA: TGCAGCTTAGGACCGGGACGGGTTTTCTCTGGGGCCAACGTCCTGACTTTC; CDR3: CSLGPGRVFSGANVLTF
size: -; J: TRBJ2-1; D: -; V: TRBV24-1; DNA: TGTGCCACCAGTGACAAGCGAATGCTTTTGGAGAATGAGCAGTTCTTC; CDR3: CATSDKRMLLENEQFF
size: -; J: TRBJ2-7; D: TRBD2; V: TRBV2; DNA: TGTGCCAGCAGTGAAACTAGCGGGAAGAAGTCCGAGCAGTACTTC; CDR3: CASSETSGKKSEQYF
size: -; J: TRBJ2-5; D: -; V: TRBV15; DNA: TGTGCCACCAGCAGAGCACGGGACTCACCCCGGGAGACCCAGTACTTC; CDR3: CATSRARDSPRETQYF
size: -; J: TRBJ2-1; D: -; V: TRBV9; DNA: TGTGCCAGCAGCATAGACTTAGAGAGCTCCTACAATGAGCAGTTCTTC; CDR3: CASSIDLESSYNEQFF
size: -; J: TRBJ1-1; D: TRBD1; V: TRBV4-3; DNA: TGCGCCAGCAGCCAAGCCCCAGGGGGCAGGAACACTGAAGCTTTCTTT; CDR3: CASSQAPGGRNTEAFF
size: -; J: TRBJ1-6; D: TRBD1; V: TRBV7-2; DNA: TGTGCCAGCAGAAGAGGACAGGGGACCAATTCACCCCTCCACTTT; CDR3: CASRRGQGTNSPLHF
size: -; J: TRBJ2-1; D: -; V: TRBV19; DNA: TGTGCCAGTAGTATACAAGGCGGAACCTACAATGAGCAGTTCTTC; CDR3: CASSIQGGTYNEQFF
size: -; J: TRBJ2-1; D: TRBD2; V: TRBV19; DNA: TGTGCCAGTAGGGAGCGGGAGGGCCTAGGTGAGCAGTTCTTC; CDR3: CASREREGLGEQFF
size: -; J: TRBJ2-5; D: -; V: TRBV10-3; DNA: TGTGCCATCAGTGAGTACAGACTAGTCCAAGAGACCCAGTACTTC; CDR3: CAISEYRLVQETQYF
size: -; J: TRBJ2-5; D: -; V: TRBV25-1; DNA: TGTGCCAGCAGTGCTAGGGGCGGCATAACCCAAGAGACCCAGTACTTC; CDR3: CASSARGGITQETQYF
size: -; J: TRBJ2-6; D: -; V: TRBV6-5; DNA: TGTGCCAGCAGTCCCCTATTCTCTGGGGCCAACGTCCTGACTTTC; CDR3: CASSPLFSGANVLTF
size: -; J: TRBJ1-5; D: -; V: TRBV6-2/TRBV6-3; DNA: TGTGCCAGCAGCCTGGACAGTAATCAGCCCCAGCATTTT; CDR3: CASSLDSNQPQHF
size: -; J: TRBJ1-6; D: -; V: TRBV5-4; DNA: TGTGCCAGCAGCACCGAGGCTTCACCCCTCCACTTT; CDR3: CASSTEASPLHF
size: -; J: TRBJ2-1; D: TRBD2; V: TRBV19; DNA: TGTGCCAGTAGTATCTTGCTAGCGGGAGGACAGCAGTTCTTC; CDR3: CASSILLAGGQQFF
size: -; J: TRBJ2-1; D: TRBD1; V: TRBV27; DNA: TGTGCCAGCAGTTCGGGGTCAACTTCTAGGGGGCACTACAATGAGCAGTTCTTC; CDR3: CASSSGSTSRGHYNEQFF
size: once; J: TRBJ2-2; D: -; V: TRBV13; DNA: TGTGCCAGCAGCTTAGGAGGACACGACACCGGGGAGCTGTTTTTT; CDR3: CASSLGGHDTGELFF
size: -; J: TRBJ2-2; D: -; V: TRBV5-1; DNA: TGCGCCAGCAGCTTGACGCCCGGCGGAGGGGGCACCGGGGAGCTGTTTTTT; CDR3: CASSLTPGGGGTGELFF
size: -; J: TRBJ1-3; D: TRBD1; V: TRBV12-3/TRBV12-4; DNA: TGTGCCAGCAGCTTCGACAGGGGAGACACCATATATTTT; CDR3: CASSFDRGDTIYF
size: once; J: TRBJ2-4; D: -; V: TRBV3-1/TRBV3-2; DNA: TGTGCCAGCAGCCAAGATCGTAGCTTTAACATTCAGTACTTC; CDR3: CASSQDRSFNIQYF
size: -; J: TRBJ2-1; D: TRBD1; V: TRBV9; DNA: TGTGCCAGCAGCGTAGGTATGTCAGGGGGCTACAACAATGAGCAGTTCTTC; CDR3: CASSVGMSGGYNNEQFF
size: -; J: TRBJ2-7; D: -; V: TRBV5-1; DNA: TGCGCCAGCAGCTTTTCAAATCAGGGTTCGAACGAGCAGTACTTC; CDR3: CASSFSNQGSNEQYF
size: -; J: TRBJ1-1; D: -; V: TRBV5-6; DNA: TGTGCCAGCAGCCCGACAGAGAACACTGAAGCTTTCTTT; CDR3: CASSPTENTEAFF
size: -; J: TRBJ1-2; D: -; V: TRBV6-5; DNA: TGTGCCAGCAGTTACCAAGGGGCGCGTGGCTACACCTTC; CDR3: CASSYQGARGYTF
size: -; J: TRBJ2-7; D: -; V: TRBV10-3; DNA: TGTGCCATCAGTGAGTCCCAGGGGAGTATCTCCTACGAGCAGTACTTC; CDR3: CAISESQGSISYEQYF
size: -; J: TRBJ2-7; D: -; V: TRBV20-1; DNA: TGCAGTGCTAGTAGGCAGCCAACCTACGAGCAGTACTTC; CDR3: CSASRQPTYEQYF
size: -; J: TRBJ2-7; D: TRBD1; V: TRBV27; DNA: TGTGCCAGCAGGCGGGACAGGGAGGCCGAGCAGTACTTC; CDR3: CASRRDREAEQYF
size: -; J: TRBJ1-5; D: -; V: TRBV4-3; DNA: TGCGCCAGCAGCCAAGCCGCCAGGGGCGGTCAGCCCCAGCATTTT; CDR3: CASSQAARGGQPQHF
size: -; J: TRBJ2-5; D: -; V: TRBV24-1; DNA: TGTGCCACCAGTGATTTTCAAGAGACCCAGTACTTC; CDR3: CATSDFQETQYF
size: -; J: TRBJ2-1; D: TRBD2; V: TRBV30; DNA: TGTGCCTGGAGAGCGGGGTTCTCCTACAATGAGCAGTTCTTC; CDR3: CAWRAGFSYNEQFF
size: -; J: TRBJ2-6; D: -; V: TRBV28; DNA: TGTGCCAGCAGTTTTCTCCGCCTAGGCTCTGGGGCCAACGTCCTGACTTTC; CDR3: CASSFLRLGSGANVLTF
size: -; J: TRBJ2-7; D: TRBD1; V: TRBV10-3; DNA: TGTGCCAGCAGACCAGGGACAGGGGGTACCTACGAGCAGTACTTC; CDR3: CASRPGTGGTYEQYF
size: -; J: TRBJ1-2; D: -; V: TRBV30; DNA: TGTGCCTGGAGTGTCCTGACGGCGACGGGCTATGGCTACACCTTC; CDR3: CAWSVLTATGYGYTF
size: -; J: TRBJ1-3; D: -; V: TRBV9; DNA: TGTGCCAGCAGCGTAGGAGGGGTAGGAAACACCATATATTTT; CDR3: CASSVGGVGNTIYF
size: -; J: TRBJ1-1; D: TRBD1; V: TRBV3-1/TRBV3-2; DNA: TGTGCCAGCAGCCAAGGGACAGGGAAAGGGACTGAAGCTTTCTTT; CDR3: CASSQGTGKGTEAFF
size: -; J: TRBJ2-7; D: -; V: TRBV12-3/TRBV12-4; DNA: TGTGCCAGCAGTTTAGAGTCCGATTACGAGCAGTACTTC; CDR3: CASSLESDYEQYF
size: -; J: TRBJ2-6; D: -; V: TRBV28; DNA: TGTGCCAGCAGTTTGAAGATGCTGGGACATCAAAGCTCTGGGGCCAACGTCCTGACTTTC; CDR3: CASSLKMLGHQSSGANVLTF
size: -; J: TRBJ2-3; D: -; V: TRBV7-6; DNA: TGTGCCAGCAGCTTAACCTCGGCAGGAACTAGCACAGATACGCAGTATTTT; CDR3: CASSLTSAGTSTDTQYF
size: -; J: TRBJ2-1; D: TRBD2; V: TRBV28; DNA: TGTGCCAGCAGCCCACATGGGGCTAGCGGCGACAATGAGCAGTTCTTC; CDR3: CASSPHGASGDNEQFF